Sequencing of this T cell receptor (beta chain) was carried out in a study of shared clonotypes between healthy human individuals. Whole-study findings and limits: Clonotypes shared by all four sorted-subset donors had higher generation probabilities than non-shared clonotypes.

The CDR3 spans 14 residues. Germline values: CDR1 MRHNA, CDR2 SNTAGT. Trimming took 4 bases from V and 6 from J, leaving 12 bases between them. Clones were sequenced by immunoSEQ multiplex PCR, and TCRdb holds only the in-frame ones, with some missing. The table lists 1.6 million or so clones, roughly 96% of them singletons. This clone was counted a single time. Its antigen remains unidentified. This chain joins TRBV6-4 and TRBJ2-2; D might be TRBD2 (6 bases). This receptor was obtained from a man aged 30 to 39 in good health. The sequenced sample was naive CD4+ T cells sorted from blood. Described subset: CD45RA+ positively selected. CDR3 residues: CASSGQGGSGELFF. CDR3 sequence (DNA): TGTGCCAGCAGTGGTCAGGGAGGTTCCGGGGAGCTGTTTTTT.